What follows are 19 T cell receptor beta chains derived from one specimen sequenced in a study of blood T cells in healthy people across ages. The second PCR ran about 6 to 11 cycles with a sample-barcoded 5' primer and J-beta primers. TCRdb called the 5' RACE reads again in MiXCR, with one record for every CDR3 protein. Here the sample spans around 1,800,000 distinct CDR3 sequences, approximately 40% being singletons. Sequencing was carried out using blood. All receptors derive from a human donor in good health.

This chain joins TRBV20-1 and TRBJ2-1; the D gene is possibly TRBD2 (6 bases). This CDR3 comprises 15 residues. Germline lookup yields CDR1 DFQATT and CDR2 SNEGSKA (reference sequence). V shed 6 bases and J shed 3 bases, with 18 bases lying between them. CDR3 bases: TGCAGTGCCAATCTCCGGACTACTTACTACAATGAGCAGTTCTTC. Amino acid sequence: CSANLRTTYYNEQFF.

The chain employs TRBV13 and TRBJ2-1, with D possibly TRBD2 on 6 matching bases. This CDR3 contains 14 residues. V lost 2 bases, J lost 6 bases, and 11 bases lay in between. CDR1 is PRHDT, CDR2 FYEKMQ, per germline (reference sequence). CDR3 loop: CASSLRGKGNEQFF. The CDR3 nucleotides are TGTGCCAGCAGCTTACGGGGGAAGGGCAATGAGCAGTTCTTC. Combining the CDR3 with reference TRBV13 and TRBJ2-1 gives the whole variable domain AAGVIQSPRHLIKEKRETATLKCYPIPRHDTVYWYQQGPGQDPQFLISFYEKMQSDKGSIPDRFSAQQFSDYHSELNMSSLELGDSALYFCASSLRGKGNEQFFGPGTRLTVL.

The CDR3 region has the DNA TGTGCCAGCAGTACGACAGGGATCGACTACGAGCAGTACTTC. It is translated as CASSTTGIDYEQYF. V is TRBV28 and J is TRBJ2-7; 7 nucleotides line up with TRBD1. The germline CDR1 and CDR2 sequences are MDHEN and SYDVKM. After removal of 5 bases from V and 3 bases from J, the junction contained 7 bases not matched to a gene. The CDR3 runs 14 residues.

V is TRBV4-3 and J is TRBJ2-3; 7 bases agree with TRBD2. Germline V CDR1 and CDR2: LGHNA, YSLEER. J was trimmed by 4 bases and V by 3 bases; bases with no gene match: 7. This CDR3 spans 15 amino acids. CDR3 protein: CASSQTGGGADTQYF. In nucleotides, the CDR3 is TGCGCCAGCAGCCAGACTGGCGGGGGAGCAGATACGCAGTATTTT.

The chain employs TRBV12-3 or TRBV12-4 and TRBJ2-1, with 9 bases aligning to TRBD1. V trimming: 5 bases; J trimming: 1 base; junction bases outside the gene matches: 9. The CDR3 is 17 amino acids. CDR3 nucleotides: TGTGCCAGCAGTGATGGGACAGGGACCATTTCCTACAATGAGCAGTTCTTC. Its translation is CASSDGTGTISYNEQFF.

This chain links TRBV13 with TRBJ1-4; 9 nucleotides align to TRBD1. Germline assignment: CDR1 PRHDT and CDR2 FYEKMQ (reference sequence). The CDR3 sequence is 17 residues long. V dropped 0 bases and J dropped 4; count of bases not matched to a gene: 6. The CDR3 region has the DNA TGTGCCAGCAGCTTAGGCGACAGGGGGTCCATTAATGAAAAACTGTTTTTT. Protein product: CASSLGDRGSINEKLFF. Complete variable domain (other parts from reference TRBV13 and TRBJ1-4): AAGVIQSPRHLIKEKRETATLKCYPIPRHDTVYWYQQGPGQDPQFLISFYEKMQSDKGSIPDRFSAQQFSDYHSELNMSSLELGDSALYFCASSLGDRGSINEKLFFGSGTQLSVL.

In its sample, this clonotype was seen a few times. The CDR3 bases are TGTGCCAGCAGCCCCACCAGGGGTTCCTATGGCTACACCTTC. This codes for CASSPTRGSYGYTF. The chain recombines TRBV11-2 with TRBJ1-2; D is perhaps TRBD1 (6 bases). This CDR3 spans 14 amino acids. The V and J ends lost 5 bases and 4 bases respectively, with 14 bases between them. Looked up from germline, CDR1 is SGHAT and CDR2 is FQNNGV.

The chain couples TRBV20-1 to TRBJ2-1; no clear D. V was shortened by 0 bases and J by 10 bases, with 10 bases between the two germline ends. Germline V gives CDR1 DFQATT, CDR2 SNEGSKA (reference sequence). The CDR3 is 12 amino acids. CDR3 DNA sequence: TGCAGTGCTAGAGAGGGAATGGGAGAGCAGTTCTTC. Translation gives CSAREGMGEQFF.

V gene TRBV4-2 combines with J gene TRBJ1-2; D unresolved. The CDR3 sequence is 15 residues long. V dropped 1 base and J dropped 4 bases, with 13 bases sitting between them. The germline CDR1 and CDR2 sequences are LGHNA and YNFKEQ. As DNA, the CDR3 is TGTGCCAGCAGCCAAGCCACGAACAGCTTCTATGGCTACACCTTC. This translates into CASSQATNSFYGYTF.

With regard to this clonotype: An end of the junction does not agree with germline; a read error may underlie this. The chain recombines TRBV4-2 with TRBJ1-2; D is ambiguous. Germline assignment: CDR1 LGHNA and CDR2 YNFKEQ. The CDR3 spans 13 residues. The CDR3 coding sequence is TGTGCCAGCAGCCAAGGCGGGGAGGATGGCTGCACCTTC. The encoded protein is CASSQGGEDGCTF.

The sample holds a few counts of this clonotype. The chain recombines TRBV27 with TRBJ1-2; D is unclear. CDR1 is MNHEY, CDR2 SMNVEV, per germline (reference sequence). This CDR3 comprises 16 residues. V shed 5 bases and J shed 0 bases, with 16 bases lying between them. The CDR3 sequence: CASSTYGREPNYGYTF. The CDR3 nucleotides read TGTGCCAGCAGTACGTACGGGAGAGAACCTAACTATGGCTACACCTTC.

A few counts support this clonotype. V is TRBV6-2 or TRBV6-3 and J is TRBJ2-4, with D perhaps given as TRBD1 or TRBD2 (5 bases each). TRBJ2-5 matches the DNA end more closely, so the J call is doubtful. The CDR3 is made up of 17 amino acids. Germline assignment: CDR1 MNHEY and CDR2 SVGEGT. The CDR3 DNA follows: TGTGCCAGCAGTGCCAGCCACCGGGACCACCGGGGAGAGACCCAGTACTTC. It specifies CASSASHRDHRGETQYF.

This sequence joins TRBV20-1 and TRBJ2-1; 13 positions agree with TRBD2. Trimming removed 6 bases from V and 3 bases from J; junction bases left unmatched: 2. The germline gives CDR1 DFQATT, CDR2 SNEGSKA (reference sequence). This CDR3 contains 14 residues. The CDR3 loop is CSARTSGSYNEQFF. CDR3 bases: TGCAGTGCCCGGACTAGCGGGAGCTACAATGAGCAGTTCTTC.

The chain is built from TRBV20-1 and TRBJ1-2; 7 bases align to TRBD1. Trimming took 0 bases from V and 6 from J; bases not matched to a gene: 13. Looked up from germline, CDR1 is DFQATT and CDR2 is SNEGSKA (reference sequence). The CDR3 is made up of 16 amino acids. In DNA, the CDR3 is TGCAGTGCTAGAGATTTCATCAGGGGGAAGAGGGATGGCTACACCTTC. It yields the protein CSARDFIRGKRDGYTF.

This clonotype has more than one count but fewer than ten. The rearrangement links TRBV20-1 to TRBJ1-2, with a possible D match to TRBD1 (6 bases). V was clipped by 3 bases and J by 4 bases, with 9 bases between them. This CDR3 has 12 residues. The germline gives CDR1 DFQATT, CDR2 SNEGSKA (reference sequence). The CDR3 bases are TGCAGTGCTAGTCTGGACAGCTATGGCTACACCTTC. It codes for CSASLDSYGYTF.

This clonotype has just a few counts. The chain is built from TRBV20-1 and TRBJ1-2; D remains unclear. V lost 5 bases and J lost 7, with 17 bases in between. Germline CDR1 and CDR2: DFQATT and SNEGSKA (reference sequence). The CDR3 is 13 amino acids. CDR3 DNA: TGCAGTGCTCCCCTCACAAGATACTGTGGCTACACCTTC. It codes for CSAPLTRYCGYTF.

This clonotype showed up just a few times. The CDR3 DNA is TGCGCCAGCAGCAGCACCGGGTCCAGAGATGGCTACACCTTC. It encodes CASSSTGSRDGYTF. The genes are TRBV5-1 and TRBJ1-2; D is undetermined. V lost 4 bases to trimming and J lost 6 bases, with 16 bases between them. There are 14 residues in the CDR3. The germline V gene encodes CDR1 SGHRS and CDR2 YFSETQ.

This clonotype was observed a handful of times. The V and J genes are TRBV12-3 or TRBV12-4 and TRBJ1-1; D unclear. CDR3 size: 13 residues. Deletions cut 5 bases from V and 2 bases from J, with 9 bases between. CDR3 region: CASSGLQNTEAFF. CDR3 bases: TGTGCCAGCAGTGGGTTACAAAACACTGAAGCTTTCTTT.

This clonotype has a handful of counts. The J gene is TRBJ2-5, the V gene TRBV29-1; D uncertain. In germline, CDR1 is SQVTM, CDR2 ANQGSEA. The CDR3 runs 13 residues. With 2 bases removed from V and 3 bases from J, the gap between germline ends came to 10 bases. The CDR3 sequence: CSVENSPKETQYF. The DNA of the CDR3 is TGCAGCGTTGAAAATAGCCCTAAAGAGACCCAGTACTTC.